The rows below give T cell receptor beta chains drawn from one sample of a study of OX40 agonist ivuxolimab in advanced cancers. Produced via immunoSEQ multiplex PCR; TCRdb's table is partial and in-frame only. The table includes more than 80,000 clones, 80% to 90% detected once. Sequencing used CD4+ or CD8+ T cells sorted from blood, obtained in a trial of the OX40 agonist ivuxolimab. Receptors originate from an adult with an advanced solid tumor such as melanoma, head and neck, liver or kidney cancer. Each CDR3 is given with its conserved first and last residue. The order of the fields is J gene, clone size, V gene, D gene, CDR3 protein, CDR3 DNA. A D gene is named only where the DNA matches it firmly. A row's size may be missing; if present it is once, few, many or a size class.

J: TRBJ1-1
size: once
V: TRBV4-1
D: TRBD1
CDR3: CASSQPTTGLTEAFF
DNA: TGCGCCAGCAGCCAACCTACGACAGGGCTCACTGAAGCTTTCTTT

J: TRBJ2-7
size: .
V: TRBV11-3
D: TRBD2
CDR3: CASSSSPSGTEQYF
DNA: TGTGCCAGCAGCTCCTCCCCTAGCGGGACCGAGCAGTACTTC

J: TRBJ1-2
size: .
V: TRBV4-1
D: .
CDR3: CASSQDIGKGYGYTF
DNA: TGCGCCAGCAGCCAAGATATCGGTAAGGGCTATGGCTACACCTTC

J: TRBJ1-2
size: .
V: TRBV28
D: TRBD1
CDR3: CASSRGTGRDYGYTF
DNA: TGTGCCAGCAGTCGCGGGACAGGGAGGGACTATGGCTACACCTTC

J: TRBJ2-1
size: .
V: TRBV7-8
D: .
CDR3: CASSPQGQRTGQEQFF
DNA: TGTGCCAGCAGCCCCCAGGGGCAGCGGACCGGTCAGGAGCAGTTCTTC

J: TRBJ2-7
size: .
V: TRBV7-2
D: .
CDR3: CASRPLGGNSYEQYF
DNA: TGTGCCAGCAGGCCCCTCGGCGGAAACTCCTACGAGCAGTACTTC

J: TRBJ2-2
size: .
V: TRBV7-2
D: .
CDR3: CAGYAGRQNTGELFF
DNA: TGTGCCGGATACGCGGGGAGGCAAAACACCGGGGAGCTGTTTTTT

J: TRBJ2-3
size: .
V: TRBV4-1
D: .
CDR3: CASSQDMNTQYF
DNA: TGCGCCAGCAGCCAAGATATGAATACGCAGTATTTT

J: TRBJ2-7
size: .
V: TRBV19
D: .
CDR3: CASSPLSAPYYEQYF
DNA: TGTGCCAGTAGTCCCCTCAGCGCACCGTACTACGAGCAGTACTTC

J: TRBJ1-2
size: .
V: TRBV28
D: .
CDR3: CASSGRDGGYTF
DNA: TGTGCCAGCAGTGGAAGGGATGGCGGCTACACCTTC

J: TRBJ2-3
size: .
V: TRBV15
D: .
CDR3: CATSRFREMPTDTQYF
DNA: TGTGCCACCAGCAGATTCCGGGAGATGCCCACAGATACGCAGTATTTT

J: TRBJ2-3
size: .
V: TRBV27
D: TRBD2
CDR3: CASSLEGGPGTSGRAHTQYF
DNA: TGTGCCAGCAGTTTAGAGGGGGGCCCAGGGACTAGCGGGAGGGCCCATACGCAGTATTTT

J: TRBJ1-3
size: .
V: TRBV9
D: .
CDR3: CASSTRTTGNTIYF
DNA: TGTGCCAGCAGCACTCGTACGACTGGAAACACCATATATTTT

J: TRBJ1-1
size: .
V: TRBV15
D: .
CDR3: CATSRVSGANTEAFF
DNA: TGTGCCACCAGCAGAGTGTCAGGGGCGAACACTGAAGCTTTCTTT

J: TRBJ2-5
size: .
V: TRBV5-1
D: TRBD1
CDR3: CASSYAGTEETQYF
DNA: TGCGCCAGCAGCTATGCCGGGACAGAAGAGACCCAGTACTTC

J: TRBJ1-1
size: .
V: TRBV18
D: .
CDR3: CASSPDGVNTEAFF
DNA: TGTGCCAGCTCACCGGACGGGGTGAACACTGAAGCTTTCTTT

J: TRBJ2-5
size: .
V: TRBV9
D: TRBD2
CDR3: CASSVALAGGQETQYF
DNA: TGTGCCAGCAGCGTAGCACTAGCGGGGGGGCAAGAGACCCAGTACTTC

J: TRBJ2-5
size: many
V: TRBV5-6
D: TRBD2
CDR3: CASSLVAGGRETQYF
DNA: TGTGCCAGCAGCTTAGTAGCGGGAGGGCGAGAGACCCAGTACTTC

J: TRBJ2-1
size: .
V: TRBV5-6
D: .
CDR3: CASSLDARANNEQFF
DNA: TGTGCCAGCAGCTTGGATGCTAGAGCTAACAATGAGCAGTTCTTC

J: TRBJ2-7
size: .
V: TRBV10-3
D: .
CDR3: CAISDSRDHTYEQYF
DNA: TGTGCCATCAGTGATTCCCGGGACCACACCTACGAGCAGTACTTC

J: TRBJ2-3
size: .
V: TRBV7-9
D: .
CDR3: CASSSWGLTDTQYF
DNA: TGTGCCAGCAGCTCCTGGGGGCTCACAGATACGCAGTATTTT

J: TRBJ2-3
size: .
V: TRBV7-9
D: .
CDR3: CASSIGSNTQYF
DNA: TGTGCCAGCAGCATCGGATCGAATACGCAGTATTTT

J: TRBJ2-2
size: .
V: TRBV10-2
D: TRBD1
CDR3: CASGTGSTGELFF
DNA: TGCGCCAGCGGGACAGGGAGCACCGGGGAGCTGTTTTTT

J: TRBJ2-1
size: .
V: TRBV14
D: .
CDR3: CASSQDRGSSYNEQFF
DNA: TGTGCCAGCAGCCAAGATAGGGGGAGCTCCTACAATGAGCAGTTCTTC

J: TRBJ1-4
size: few
V: TRBV2
D: TRBD1
CDR3: CASSKDRDEKLFF
DNA: TGTGCCAGCAGTAAGGACAGGGATGAAAAACTGTTTTTT

J: TRBJ2-5
size: few
V: TRBV7-6
D: TRBD2
CDR3: CASSLGGSGRQETQYF
DNA: TGTGCCAGCAGCTTGGGGGGGAGCGGGAGGCAGGAGACCCAGTACTTC

J: TRBJ2-2
size: .
V: TRBV28
D: TRBD2
CDR3: CASSPYRTSGSGELFF
DNA: TGTGCCAGCAGTCCCTACCGGACTAGCGGGAGTGGGGAGCTGTTTTTT

J: TRBJ1-2
size: .
V: TRBV11-3
D: .
CDR3: CASSLDARHSANYGYTF
DNA: TGTGCCAGCAGCTTAGATGCGAGACACTCGGCTAACTATGGCTACACCTTC

J: TRBJ1-1
size: .
V: TRBV7-3
D: .
CDR3: CASGLDENTEAFF
DNA: TGTGCCAGTGGATTGGACGAGAACACTGAAGCTTTCTTT

J: TRBJ2-1
size: .
V: TRBV2
D: .
CDR3: CASSSTFISEVNEQFF
DNA: TGTGCCAGCAGCTCCACCTTCATATCCGAAGTAAATGAGCAGTTCTTC

J: TRBJ2-1
size: once
V: TRBV20-1
D: .
CDR3: CSPQRGNEQFF
DNA: TGCAGCCCACAAAGGGGGAATGAGCAGTTCTTC

J: TRBJ2-3
size: .
V: TRBV5-1
D: TRBD2
CDR3: CASTRGEVGTDTQYF
DNA: TGCGCCAGCACTCGGGGGGAGGTAGGCACAGATACGCAGTATTTT

J: TRBJ2-1
size: .
V: TRBV19
D: TRBD2
CDR3: CASSKWTSGGSSYNEQFF
DNA: TGTGCCAGTAGTAAATGGACTAGCGGGGGGAGCTCCTACAATGAGCAGTTCTTC

J: TRBJ2-7
size: .
V: TRBV27
D: TRBD1
CDR3: CASSLKGQGAYEQYF
DNA: TGTGCCAGCAGTTTAAAGGGACAGGGTGCCTACGAGCAGTACTTC

J: TRBJ2-6
size: .
V: TRBV11-3
D: TRBD1
CDR3: CASSARGHGANVLTF
DNA: TGTGCCAGCAGCGCGAGGGGGCATGGGGCCAACGTCCTGACTTTC

J: TRBJ2-3
size: .
V: TRBV5-1
D: .
CDR3: CASSAGLGPVSDAQYF
DNA: TGCGCCAGCAGCGCTGGACTGGGGCCGGTTTCTGATGCGCAGTATTTT

J: TRBJ1-2
size: few
V: TRBV28
D: .
CDR3: CASSNLLGAGEGYTF
DNA: TGTGCCAGCAGCAACCTATTAGGGGCAGGGGAAGGCTACACCTTC

J: TRBJ2-1
size: .
V: TRBV5-4
D: .
CDR3: CASSPATVSEQFF
DNA: TGTGCCAGCAGCCCCGCTACTGTCAGTGAGCAGTTCTTC

J: TRBJ2-3
size: .
V: TRBV6-5
D: .
CDR3: CASTSNPGVDTQYF
DNA: TGTGCCAGCACCTCCAACCCGGGCGTAGATACGCAGTATTTT

J: TRBJ1-2
size: .
V: TRBV5-6
D: TRBD1
CDR3: CASSSRQGLIYGYTF
DNA: TGTGCCAGCAGCTCAAGACAGGGCCTAATCTATGGCTACACCTTC

J: TRBJ1-6
size: .
V: TRBV11-2
D: TRBD1
CDR3: CASSLTGDNSPLHF
DNA: TGTGCCAGCAGCCTCACAGGGGACAATTCACCCCTCCACTTT

J: TRBJ2-7
size: .
V: TRBV7-8
D: TRBD2
CDR3: CASSLSLAGAGDEQYF
DNA: TGTGCCAGCAGCTTAAGCCTAGCGGGGGCCGGGGACGAGCAGTACTTC

J: TRBJ2-1
size: once
V: TRBV10-3
D: .
CDR3: CAISEPTTNNEQFF
DNA: TGTGCCATCAGTGAGCCCACAACCAACAATGAGCAGTTCTTC

J: TRBJ2-7
size: .
V: TRBV13
D: .
CDR3: CASSFTGPRYEQYF
DNA: TGTGCCAGCAGTTTTACGGGGCCGCGCTACGAGCAGTACTTC

J: TRBJ1-2
size: .
V: TRBV10-3
D: TRBD1
CDR3: CAIRDDRDRGYTF
DNA: TGTGCCATCAGGGACGACAGGGATCGTGGCTACACCTTC

J: TRBJ2-5
size: few
V: TRBV30
D: TRBD2
CDR3: CAWSVAGGATQYF
DNA: TGTGCCTGGAGTGTAGCCGGGGGGGCAACCCAGTACTTC

J: TRBJ2-1
size: once
V: TRBV4-1
D: .
CDR3: CASSQGVSGYEDEQFF
DNA: TGCGCCAGCAGCCAGGGTGTAAGCGGCTATGAGGATGAGCAGTTCTTC

J: TRBJ1-2
size: many
V: TRBV21-1
D: .
CDR3: CASSKFPVQPALAGDSNYGYTF
DNA: TGTGCCAGCAGCAAATTTCCCGTCCAACCCGCGTTGGCAGGAGACTCTAACTATGGCTACACCTTC

J: TRBJ1-2
size: .
V: TRBV11-2
D: .
CDR3: CASSRQGGGYTF
DNA: TGTGCCAGCAGCCGCCAGGGTGGTGGCTACACCTTC

J: TRBJ2-2
size: .
V: TRBV5-1
D: TRBD1
CDR3: CASSPRTGTNTGELFF
DNA: TGCGCCAGCAGCCCGCGGACAGGGACCAACACCGGGGAGCTGTTTTTT

J: TRBJ2-3
size: .
V: TRBV7-3
D: TRBD1
CDR3: CASSSGTGGRDTQYF
DNA: TGTGCCAGCAGCTCTGGGACAGGGGGAAGAGATACGCAGTATTTT

J: TRBJ2-7
size: .
V: TRBV5-1
D: .
CDR3: CASSLAFGQGFHEQYF
DNA: TGCGCCAGCAGCTTGGCCTTCGGGCAGGGGTTCCACGAGCAGTACTTC